The rows below give T cell receptor beta chains drawn from one sample of a study of technical replicates of blood from four donors. Produced via immunoSEQ multiplex PCR; TCRdb's table is partial and in-frame only. This sample has approximately 76,000 clones, with 97% found just once. The sequenced sample consisted of T cells isolated from PBMCs. The receptors derive from a human donor in good health. The CDR3 runs from the conserved cysteine through the conserved F or W. The order of the fields is J gene, V gene, CDR3 protein.

TRBJ2-6 TRBV27 CASSLEGVGANVLTF
TRBJ2-7 TRBV27 CASSLSHPRYEQYF
TRBJ2-7 TRBV28 CASRGTSSGSYEQYF
TRBJ1-3 TRBV7-2 CASSLGTSHSGNTIYF
TRBJ2-3 TRBV9 CASSLTSGSTDTQYF
TRBJ2-5 TRBV11-2 CASSPGKETQYF
TRBJ1-2 TRBV11-2 CASRKIGDPYGYTF
TRBJ1-3 TRBV6-5 CASSRENSGNTIYF
TRBJ2-7 TRBV27 CASSLSFTGQVGYEQYF
TRBJ2-7 TRBV28 CASRSSRLGPYEQYF
TRBJ2-2 TRBV25-1 CASSTSTFANTGELFF
TRBJ2-4 TRBV7-8 CASSLGRTSGAKNIQYF
TRBJ1-5 TRBV4-1 CASSQGGRAGSNQPQHF
TRBJ2-5 TRBV10-1 CASSESLQSQETQYF
TRBJ1-1 TRBV25-1 CASSGMGGWSTEAFF
TRBJ1-2 TRBV19 CASSPLGDRVVTF